A single sample is the source of the 23 T cell receptor beta chains below, sequenced in a study of Ad26.COV2.S vaccination and SARS-CoV-2 variants. Treatment given: some 20 received Ad26.COV2.S at low or high dose, single or two shots; roughly five received placebo; per-sample allocation not given. Each sample was drawn 63 days after the first injection (of vaccine or placebo). The repertoire was sequenced with immunoSEQ multiplex PCR; TCRdb's copy has only in-frame clones and lacks some. The sample has about 350,000 clones; approximately 90% are singletons. The specimen was peripheral blood, collected in a trial of Ad26.COV2.S vaccine versus placebo. The source is a person between 18 and 65 years old who received the Ad26.COV2.S COVID-19 vaccine or a placebo.

This clone was observed once. The CDR3: CASSLVQGRRNTIYF. The DNA for the CDR3 is TGTGCCAGCAGCTTAGTGCAGGGGAGAAGGAACACCATATATTTT. This chain joins TRBV7-8 and TRBJ1-3, with D perhaps matching TRBD1 (6 bases). Germline values: CDR1 SGHVS, CDR2 FQNEAQ. CDR3 length equals 15 residues. V lost 1 base to trimming and J lost 7 bases, with 14 bases between them.

The chain links TRBV18 to TRBJ2-7; 7 bases match TRBD1. With 2 bases clipped from V and 4 bases from J, the junction kept 8 bases outside the gene matches. This CDR3 has 15 residues. CDR1 and CDR2 from the germline V gene are KGHSH and LQKENI. The CDR3 reads CASSPKRDSPYEQYF. DNA for the CDR3: TGTGCCAGCTCACCAAAACGGGACAGTCCTTACGAGCAGTACTTC. Looking up the rest from reference TRBV18 and TRBJ2-7 gives the full variable domain: NAGVMQNPRHLVRRRGQEARLRCSPMKGHSHVYWYRQLPEEGLKFMVYLQKENIIDESGMPKERFSAEFPKEGPSILRIQQVVRGDSAAYFCASSPKRDSPYEQYFGPGTRLTVT.

This rearrangement joins TRBV7-9 to TRBJ1-1; TRBD1 is a possible D gene (5 bases). The CDR3 has 14 amino acids. Germline V gene lookup returns CDR1 SEHNR and CDR2 FQNEAQ (reference sequence). V was pared by 1 base and J by 5 bases, with 11 bases between. CDR3 protein: CASSLDDRGTEAFF. The CDR3 bases are TGTGCCAGCAGCTTAGATGATAGGGGAACTGAAGCTTTCTTT. Complete variable domain (other parts from reference TRBV7-9 and TRBJ1-1): DTGVSQNPRHKITKRGQNVTFRCDPISEHNRLYWYRQTLGQGPEFLTYFQNEAQLEKSRLLSDRFSAERPKGSFSTLEIQRTEQGDSAMYLCASSLDDRGTEAFFGQGTRLTVV.

CDR3 residues: CASSWTSGLNEQFF. The CDR3 nucleotides are TGTGCCAGCAGCTGGACTAGCGGACTAAATGAGCAGTTCTTC. V is TRBV5-5 and J is TRBJ2-1; 10 nucleotides line up with TRBD2. The V gene end was trimmed by 3 bases and the J gene end by 7 bases; junction bases not matched to a gene: 4. This CDR3 is built from 14 residues. Germline V gene data show CDR1 as SGHKS and CDR2 as YYEKEE (reference sequence).

The chain has TRBV5-6 and TRBJ2-2, with TRBD1 identical over 8 bases. The CDR3 covers 16 residues. The V and J ends lost 4 bases and 6 bases, in that order; junction bases with no gene match: 11. CDR1 and CDR2 from the germline V gene are SGHDT and YYEEEE. The CDR3 here is CASSPGTGFLAGELFF. The DNA for the CDR3 is TGTGCCAGCAGCCCTGGGACAGGTTTTTTGGCCGGGGAGCTGTTTTTT.

V gene TRBV5-4 combines with J gene TRBJ2-6; unclear D gene. Looked up from germline, CDR1 is SGHNT and CDR2 is YYREEE (reference sequence). This CDR3 has 15 residues. V lost 4 bases to trimming and J lost 0 bases, with 8 bases between them. The CDR3 DNA sequence: TGTGCCAGCAGCCCAGAAAGCTCTGGGGCCAACGTCCTGACTTTC. The encoded protein is CASSPESSGANVLTF.

The chain links TRBV27 to TRBJ1-6; D remains unclear. The CDR3 is made up of 15 amino acids. From germline, CDR1 is MNHEY and CDR2 SMNVEV (reference sequence). Trimming removed 0 bases at V and 9 bases at J, with 12 bases between. The CDR3 protein is CASSLSRGKSSPLHF. CDR3 DNA sequence: TGTGCCAGCAGTTTATCGAGAGGGAAAAGTTCACCCCTCCACTTT.

V usage is TRBV4-1 and J usage is TRBJ2-7; TRBD2 agrees at 10 bases. Germline CDR1 is MGHRA and CDR2 is YSYEKL. This CDR3 has 16 residues. Trimming cost V 1 base and J 4 bases; bases outside gene matches: 7. The CDR3: CASSQAPAGGPYEQYF. The DNA of the CDR3 is TGCGCCAGCAGCCAAGCCCCAGCGGGAGGGCCATACGAGCAGTACTTC.

The chain has TRBV3-1 (or the pseudogene TRBV3-2) and TRBJ2-1; the D gene is possibly TRBD2 (5 bases). Germline lookup yields CDR1 LGHDT and CDR2 YNNKEL (reference sequence). Trimming stripped 4 bases from V and 5 bases from J, with 18 bases between. The CDR3 totals 16 residues. CDR3 in DNA: TGTGCCAGCAGCCCTCGACGAGGGCAGTCAGACAATGAGCAGTTCTTC. Translation gives CASSPRRGQSDNEQFF.

This chain uses TRBV7-6 with TRBJ2-7; D may be TRBD1 (7 bases). The CDR3 runs to 16 residues. Germline assignment: CDR1 SGHVS and CDR2 FNYEAQ. The germline V and J ends were trimmed by 1 base and 2 bases, with 15 bases remaining between them. The CDR3 sequence: CASSLGAGQKAYEQYF. The CDR3 nucleotides are TGTGCCAGCAGCTTAGGGGCGGGACAGAAAGCCTACGAGCAGTACTTC.

The chain joins TRBV4-2 to TRBJ2-2; D unclear. CDR3 length: 15 residues. Trimming stripped 0 bases from V and 0 bases from J, with 5 bases between. Per the germline V gene, CDR1 is LGHNA and CDR2 is YNFKEQ. The CDR3 DNA reads as TGTGCCAGCAGCCAAGAGCTGGCGAACACCGGGGAGCTGTTTTTT. Amino acids: CASSQELANTGELFF.

In DNA form, the CDR3 reads TGTGCCAGCAGTCTCCGGACAGGCCTTGGGAAAACCTTC. This sequence encodes CASSLRTGLGKTF. The V and J genes are TRBV27 and TRBJ1-2; TRBD1 matches 7 bases. Looked up from germline, CDR1 is MNHEY and CDR2 is SMNVEV (reference sequence). Losses at the gene ends were 5 bases for V and 14 bases for J; bases not matched to a gene: 14. The CDR3 is 13 residues long.

J is TRBJ2-3 and V is TRBV27; D possibly corresponds to TRBD1 (5 bases). V gave up 4 bases and J gave up 0 bases, with 11 bases separating them. The V gene's germline CDR1 is MNHEY and CDR2 SMNVEV (reference sequence). This CDR3 comprises 15 residues. The CDR3 loop is CASSSRTTSTDTQYF. In DNA form, the CDR3 reads TGTGCCAGCAGTTCAAGGACAACTAGCACAGATACGCAGTATTTT.

V and J are TRBV5-1 and TRBJ2-7; 7 nucleotides align to TRBD2. J lost 3 bases, V lost 4 bases, and 7 bases had no gene match. CDR1 and CDR2 from the germline V gene are SGHRS and YFSETQ. There are 14 residues in the CDR3. The CDR3 region is CASSPRLAVYEQYF. CDR3 DNA sequence: TGCGCCAGCAGCCCCCGACTAGCAGTCTACGAGCAGTACTTC.

The table lists this clone with a few counts. J is TRBJ1-4 and V is TRBV10-3; D not resolved. This CDR3 is built from 15 residues. The germline CDR1 and CDR2 sequences are ENHRY and SYGVKD. V shed 3 bases and J shed 2 bases, with 10 bases lying between them. The CDR3 spells CAISDPGSTNEKLFF. DNA for the CDR3: TGTGCCATCAGTGACCCGGGGAGCACTAATGAAAAACTGTTTTTT.

The chain couples TRBV6-2 or TRBV6-3 to TRBJ1-4; D is possibly TRBD1 (6 bases). This CDR3 is built from 15 residues. V was shortened by 4 bases and J by 12 bases, with 21 bases between the two germline ends. From germline, CDR1 is MNHEY and CDR2 SVGEGT. DNA of the CDR3: TGTGCCAGCAGTTCCACTGGACAGCCAGGCGTTCAACTGTTTTTT. It codes for CASSSTGQPGVQLFF.

Of note for this clone: The sample carries other DNA sequences with the same CDR3. The chain employs TRBV4-3 and TRBJ1-1, with TRBD1 matching over 8 bases. CDR1 and CDR2 from the germline V gene are LGHNA and YSLEER. The CDR3 consists of 14 residues. Unmatched junction bases numbered 0, after V lost 3 bases and J lost 0 bases. CDR3 region: CASSQDRVNTEAFF. DNA of the CDR3: TGCGCCAGCAGCCAGGACAGGGTGAACACTGAAGCTTTCTTT.

The chain is built from TRBV4-2 and TRBJ2-1, with a weak D call TRBD2 (5 bases). Germline V CDR1 and CDR2: LGHNA, YNFKEQ. The V gene lost 4 bases and the J gene lost 6 bases, with 22 bases spanning the gap. CDR3 length: 17 amino acids. The CDR3 nucleotides read TGTGCCAGCAGCCCCTACCCCCGTGGGAGCGCAGGCAATGAGCAGTTCTTC. Its translation: CASSPYPRGSAGNEQFF.

The chain combines TRBV28 with TRBJ2-6; tentative D call: TRBD1 (6 bases). The CDR3 length is 17 residues. In germline, CDR1 is MDHEN, CDR2 SYDVKM. V was clipped by 5 bases and J by 0 bases, with 14 bases between them. The CDR3 bases are TGTGCCAGCAGTGAGGGGACATTCGTCTCTGGGGCCAACGTCCTGACTTTC. Translating gives CASSEGTFVSGANVLTF. The full variable domain, its missing parts supplied by reference TRBV28 and TRBJ2-6, is DVKVTQSSRYLVKRTGEKVFLECVQDMDHENMFWYRQDPGLGLRLIYFSYDVKMKEKGDIPEGYSVSREKKERFSLILESASTNQTSMYLCASSEGTFVSGANVLTFGAGSRLTVL.

This clone was detected only a few times. The chain uses TRBV10-3 and TRBJ1-2, with a possible D match to TRBD1 (6 bases). Germline loops: CDR1 ENHRY, CDR2 SYGVKD. V lost 2 bases and J 0 bases, leaving 16 bases between the germline ends. This CDR3 spans 17 amino acids. The CDR3 bases are TGTGCCATCAGTGAGATACGGAGGACAGAAACTAACTATGGCTACACCTTC. Amino acids: CAISEIRRTETNYGYTF.

The sample holds a few counts of this clone. The rearrangement joins TRBV10-1 to TRBJ2-2; 9 bases are shared with TRBD1. Germline V gives CDR1 WNHNN, CDR2 SYGVQD (reference sequence). The CDR3 totals 15 residues. V dropped 4 bases and J dropped 4; count of bases not matched to a gene: 4. The CDR3 DNA sequence: TGCGCCAGCAGTGTTGGGACAGGGTCCACCGGGGAGCTGTTTTTT. Its protein is CASSVGTGSTGELFF.

V and J are TRBV6-2 or TRBV6-3 and TRBJ1-5, with D perhaps matching TRBD1 (5 bases). Germline CDR1 and CDR2: MNHEY and SVGEGT. The ends were cut back, 5 bases at V and 1 base at J, with 15 bases in the middle. The CDR3 has 16 residues. The CDR3 DNA is TGTGCCAGCAGTCCCAGGGAAGGGGTAAGCAATCAGCCCCAGCATTTT. This sequence encodes CASSPREGVSNQPQHF.

The rearrangement joins TRBV9 to TRBJ2-5; no clear D gene. CDR1 and CDR2 from the germline V gene are SGDLS and YYNGEE. There are 13 residues in the CDR3. The V and J ends lost 4 bases and 4 bases respectively, with 11 bases between them. CDR3 loop: CASSLALGETQYF. CDR3 DNA: TGTGCCAGCAGCCTCGCGTTAGGAGAGACCCAGTACTTC.